This TCR beta chain was obtained from a study of regulatory T cells in long-lasting Graves disease. This clonotype was seen a handful of times. HTBI primers from iRepertoire and Arm-PCR of CDR3 regions yielded the TCR beta libraries. TCRdb ran MiXCR on the multiplex PCR reads and lists one entry per CDR3 protein. The sample yields 700,000 or so distinct CDR3 sequences, about 30% seen once. Indicated time point: persistent/refractory GD, antithyroid drugs over 5 years with positive TRAb. PBMCs were the source of the RNA used for TCR sequencing. Germline CDR1 and CDR2: MDHEN and SYDVKM. Trimming removed 2 bases from V and 10 bases from J, with 15 bases in between. CDR3 size: 15 residues.

The starting material was peripheral blood mononuclear cells (PBMCs), obtained when the disease was refractory, from a patient treated with antithyroid drugs. The receptor comes from a female donor with Graves disease. V and J are TRBV28 and TRBJ1-6; no definite D call. CDR3 nucleotide sequence: TGTGCCAGCAGTTTAAATAGCGGGTCATGGTCACCCCTCCACTTT. It is translated as CASSLNSGSWSPLHF.